The clone carrying this TCR beta chain was detected only once. The antigen is unknown. A single base separates this from a much larger clone, so it may be a read error. This entry belongs to a study of response to subunit inactivated influenza vaccine. Looked up from germline, CDR1 is ENHRY and CDR2 is SYGVKD. CDR3 length: 13 amino acids. Study-wide points: The authors offered the suggestion that each seasonal influenza vaccination recruits few new T cells.

TCRdb used MiXCR to reprocess the RT-PCR reads, holding one entry per CDR3 protein. Among about 520,000 distinct CDR3 sequences listed, approximately 7.7% were seen once. This clonotype was sampled from a man in his fifties or sixties who received an inactivated influenza vaccine. Here the sequenced sample was PBMCs from blood, taken around 2 years after vaccination. J is TRBJ1-2 and V is TRBV10-3; D call uncertain. CDR3 sequence reads: CAISESLNYSYTF. Here the CDR3 DNA reads TGTGCCATCAGTGAGTCCCTCAACTATAGCTACACCTTC.